The sequence of this T cell receptor beta chain was determined in a study of blood T cell repertoires in COVID-19. For the study at large: Some COVID-19 samples were acute and others convalescent; all came from the United States, Italy and Spain. In each case, the material was cDNA or gDNA derived from T cells, B-cell-depleted T cells, or PBMCs.

The CDR3 is 14 amino acids. CDR1 is SGHDN, CDR2 FVKESK, per germline. With 4 bases removed from V and 0 bases from J, the gap between germline ends came to 7 bases. As processed by the authors: Estimation of nucleated cell counts was performed using reference gene primer amplification. Assay used: immunoSEQ multiplex PCR; TCRdb lists only in-frame clones, some missing. For V, J and clone size, that table is used; D and trimming come from the DNA. In the table there are about 46,000 clones, about 86% of which are singletons. Sample: peripheral blood. The origin of this receptor is a man at least 80 years old with active COVID-19. The chain carries TRBV14 and TRBJ1-3; D unresolved. DNA for the CDR3: TGTGCCAGCAGCCGGCTGTCCTCTGGAAACACCATATATTTT. Residues: CASSRLSSGNTIYF.